Presented here are 9 T cell receptor beta chains from one specimen sequenced in a study of cytomegalovirus exposure and HLA in healthy donors. 60 Vbeta and 13 Jbeta primers were used in PCR. Produced via immunoSEQ multiplex PCR; TCRdb's table is partial and in-frame only. Seen here are more than 95,000 clones, under 85% observed once, and the top ten hold about 1.9%. The sequencing sample was made of PBMCs. The receptors were gathered from a man aged 25-40 years in good health and CMV-seronegative.

This clone was counted a single time. V usage is TRBV6-1 and J usage is TRBJ1-4, with D perhaps matching TRBD1 (6 bases). Trimming pared 6 bases from V and 7 bases from J, leaving 15 bases between. Germline CDR1 MNHNS, CDR2 SASEGT. CDR3 length: 14 amino acids. The CDR3 DNA reads as TGTGCCAGCAGGTACAGGGCCGGAGGTGAAAAACTGTTTTTT. Protein: CASRYRAGGEKLFF.

The CDR3 sequence is CASSIRDRPQETQYF. CDR3 coding DNA: TGTGCCAGCTCAATCAGGGACAGGCCCCAAGAGACCCAGTACTTC. The chain links TRBV6-5 to TRBJ2-5, with 8 bases fitting TRBD1. Germline V gives CDR1 MNHEY, CDR2 SVGAGI. Losses at the gene ends were 8 bases for V and 1 base for J; bases not matched to a gene: 9. The CDR3 runs to 15 residues.

This clone was seen a single time. This chain links TRBV30 with TRBJ2-7, with 8 bases lining up with TRBD1. V was pared by 3 bases and J by 6 bases, with 7 bases of the junction left unmatched. Germline V CDR1 and CDR2: GTSNPN, SVGIG (reference sequence). This CDR3 has 13 residues. This CDR3 reads CAWRTGEVAEQYF. DNA of the CDR3: TGTGCCTGGAGGACAGGGGAGGTAGCCGAGCAGTACTTC.

The chain has TRBV4-3 and TRBJ1-1; unclear D gene. CDR3 length: 15 amino acids. V gave up 0 bases and J gave up 3 bases, with 11 bases separating them. The germline V gene encodes CDR1 LGHNA and CDR2 YSLEER. DNA for the CDR3: TGCGCCAGCAGCCAAGATTCCGGGAGGGACACTGAAGCTTTCTTT. Protein sequence: CASSQDSGRDTEAFF.

The chain has TRBV19 and TRBJ2-5, with 15 positions matching TRBD2. From germline, CDR1 is LNHDA and CDR2 SQIVND (reference sequence). The CDR3 runs 15 residues. With 5 bases clipped from V and 5 bases from J, the junction kept 3 bases outside the gene matches. This CDR3 is CASSDGTSGRETQYF. The CDR3 DNA is TGTGCCAGTAGTGACGGGACTAGCGGGAGGGAGACCCAGTACTTC.

The chain recombines TRBV6-5 with TRBJ1-2; D is perhaps TRBD1 (5 bases). CDR1 is MNHEY and CDR2 is SVGAGI in the germline V gene. The V end lost 0 bases, the J end lost 4 bases, and 9 bases lay between the germline ends. The CDR3 has 14 residues. This CDR3 is CASSYSRQRYGYTF. CDR3 coding DNA: TGTGCCAGCAGTTACTCGAGACAGCGCTATGGCTACACCTTC.

With respect to this clone: An end of the junction does not agree with germline; a read error may underlie this. CDR3 protein: CSVDRGMNSEAFF. In DNA form, the CDR3 reads TGCAGCGTCGATAGGGGCATGAACAGTGAAGCTTTCTTT. V and J are TRBV29-1 and TRBJ1-1, with D perhaps matching TRBD1 (5 bases). The length of the CDR3 is 13 residues. Germline loops: CDR1 SQVTM, CDR2 ANQGSEA.

The chain links TRBV7-3 to TRBJ2-7; tentative D call: TRBD2 (5 bases). This CDR3 contains 12 residues. Trimming left V 5 bases short and J 6 bases short, with 11 bases between. CDR1 is SGHTA, CDR2 FQGTGA, per germline. CDR3 protein: CASSGSYIEQYF. CDR3 DNA: TGTGCCAGCAGCGGGAGTTATATCGAGCAGTACTTC.

The count of this clone is one. This chain joins TRBV18 and TRBJ2-3; possibly TRBD1 for D (6 bases). CDR1 is KGHSH, CDR2 LQKENI, per germline. CDR3 length: 15 amino acids. V shed 3 bases and J shed 2 bases, with 12 bases lying between them. The CDR3 DNA follows: TGTGCCAGCTCACCCTGGACAGCGAACACAGATACGCAGTATTTT. This translates into CASSPWTANTDTQYF.